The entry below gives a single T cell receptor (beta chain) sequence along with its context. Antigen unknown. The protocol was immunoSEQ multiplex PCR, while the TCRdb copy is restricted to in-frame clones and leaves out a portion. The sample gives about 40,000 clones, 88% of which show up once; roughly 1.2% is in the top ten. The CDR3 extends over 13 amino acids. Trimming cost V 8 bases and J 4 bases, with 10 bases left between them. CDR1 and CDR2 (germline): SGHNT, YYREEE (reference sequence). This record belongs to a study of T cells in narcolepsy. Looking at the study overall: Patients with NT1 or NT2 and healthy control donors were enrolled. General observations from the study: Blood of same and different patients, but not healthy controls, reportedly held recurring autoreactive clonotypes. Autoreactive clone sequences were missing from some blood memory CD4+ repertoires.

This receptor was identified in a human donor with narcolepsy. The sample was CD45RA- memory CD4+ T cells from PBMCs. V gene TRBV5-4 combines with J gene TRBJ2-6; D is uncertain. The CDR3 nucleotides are TGTGCCAGGGGATTTTGGGGGGCCAACGTCCTGACTTTC. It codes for CARGFWGANVLTF.